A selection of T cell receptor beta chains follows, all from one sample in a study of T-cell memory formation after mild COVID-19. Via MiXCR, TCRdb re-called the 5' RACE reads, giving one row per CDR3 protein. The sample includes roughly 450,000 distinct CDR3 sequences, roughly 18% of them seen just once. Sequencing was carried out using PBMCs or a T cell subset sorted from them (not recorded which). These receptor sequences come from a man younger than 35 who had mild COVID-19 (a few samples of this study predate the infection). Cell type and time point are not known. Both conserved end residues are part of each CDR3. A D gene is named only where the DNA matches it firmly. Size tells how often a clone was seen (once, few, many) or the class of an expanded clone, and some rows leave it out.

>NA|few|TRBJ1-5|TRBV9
CASSVATTASNQPQHF
TGTGCCAGCAGCGTAGCTACGACAGCTAGCAATCAGCCCCAGCATTTT
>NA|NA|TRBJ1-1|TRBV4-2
CASSQEIGANTEAFF
TGTGCCAGCAGCCAAGAAATAGGGGCGAACACTGAAGCTTTCTTT
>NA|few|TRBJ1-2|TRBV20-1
CSAPPPGASDYGYTF
TGCAGTGCTCCCCCCCCAGGGGCTTCGGACTATGGCTACACCTTC
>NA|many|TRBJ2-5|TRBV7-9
CASSPMGGYQETQYF
TGTGCCAGCAGCCCGATGGGGGGCTATCAAGAGACCCAGTACTTC
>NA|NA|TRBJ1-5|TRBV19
CASGREYSNQPQHF
TGTGCCAGTGGACGCGAGTATAGCAATCAGCCCCAGCATTTT
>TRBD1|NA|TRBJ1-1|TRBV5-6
CASRGRGQGNEAFF
TGTGCCAGCAGGGGGAGAGGACAGGGGAATGAAGCTTTCTTT
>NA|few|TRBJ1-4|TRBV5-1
CASSLDPGRNEKLFF
TGCGCCAGCAGCTTGGATCCAGGGCGGAATGAAAAACTGTTTTTT
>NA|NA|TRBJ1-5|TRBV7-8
CASSLMWGANQPQHF
TGTGCCAGCAGCTTAATGTGGGGGGCCAATCAGCCCCAGCATTTT
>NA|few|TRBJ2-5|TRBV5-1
CASSWGQGETQYF
TGCGCCAGCAGCTGGGGACAAGGAGAGACCCAGTACTTC
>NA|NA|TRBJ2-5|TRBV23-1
CASSQSSEETQYF
TGCGCCAGCAGTCAATCGTCGGAGGAGACCCAGTACTTC
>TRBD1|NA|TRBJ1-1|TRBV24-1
CATSDPDTGVEAFF
TGTGCCACCAGTGACCCCGACACAGGGGTTGAAGCTTTCTTT
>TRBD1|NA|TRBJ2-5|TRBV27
CASKSGTGGRETQYF
TGTGCCAGCAAATCCGGGACAGGGGGCCGGGAGACCCAGTACTTC
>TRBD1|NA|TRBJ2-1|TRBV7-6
CASSPDRELPMEQFF
TGTGCCAGCAGCCCAGACAGGGAACTTCCAATGGAGCAGTTCTTC
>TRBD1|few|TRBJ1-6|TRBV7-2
CASSWRGGTYNSPLHF
TGTGCCAGCAGCTGGAGAGGGGGCACCTATAATTCACCCCTCCACTTT
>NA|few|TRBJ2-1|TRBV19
CASRRGRGEQFF
TGTGCCAGCCGACGGGGGCGCGGTGAGCAGTTCTTC
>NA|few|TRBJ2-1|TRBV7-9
CASSSQPQNEQFF
TGTGCCAGCAGCTCCCAGCCCCAGAATGAGCAGTTCTTC
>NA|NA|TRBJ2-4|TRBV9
CASSAQTLDIQYF
TGTGCCAGCAGCGCACAAACATTAGACATTCAGTACTTC
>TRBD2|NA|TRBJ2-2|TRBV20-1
CSAPRTRRSNTGELFF
TGCAGTGCTCCCCGGACTAGGAGATCAAACACCGGGGAGCTGTTTTTT
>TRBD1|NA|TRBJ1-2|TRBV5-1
CASSLSGTGIYGYTF
TGCGCCAGCAGCCTGTCCGGGACAGGAATTTATGGCTACACCTTC
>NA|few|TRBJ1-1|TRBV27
CASSLGADTEAFF
TGTGCCAGCAGTTTAGGGGCCGACACTGAAGCTTTCTTT
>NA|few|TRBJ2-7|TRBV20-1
CSASYPGLTYEQYF
TGCAGTGCTAGTTATCCAGGGTTGACCTACGAGCAGTACTTC
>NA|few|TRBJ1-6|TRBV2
CASSRDGQYNSPLHF
TGTGCCAGCAGTCGGGACGGCCAGTATAATTCACCCCTCCACTTT
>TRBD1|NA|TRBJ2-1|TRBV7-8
CASRSNRGSYNEQFF
TGTGCCAGCAGATCAAACAGGGGATCCTACAATGAGCAGTTCTTC
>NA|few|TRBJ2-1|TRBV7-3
CASSALGALGDEQFF
TGTGCCAGCAGCGCTCTTGGGGCATTGGGTGATGAGCAGTTCTTC
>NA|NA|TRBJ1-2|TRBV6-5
CASSPRRANYGYTF
TGTGCCAGCAGCCCGAGGAGGGCTAACTATGGCTACACCTTC
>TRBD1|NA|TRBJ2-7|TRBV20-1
CSAHPGTGGSYEQYF
TGCAGTGCTCACCCCGGGACAGGGGGGTCCTACGAGCAGTACTTC
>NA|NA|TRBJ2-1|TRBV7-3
CASSLRQGSWNEQFF
TGTGCCAGCAGCTTACGGCAGGGGTCCTGGAATGAGCAGTTCTTC
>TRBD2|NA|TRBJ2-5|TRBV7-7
CASSLSGGLQETQYF
TGTGCCAGCAGCCTTAGCGGGGGCCTGCAAGAGACCCAGTACTTC
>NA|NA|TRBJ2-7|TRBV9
CASSVRDFTYEQYF
TGTGCCAGCAGCGTGCGGGACTTTACCTACGAGCAGTACTTC
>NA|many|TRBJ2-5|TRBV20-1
CSAYIGGPAYKTQYF
TGCAGTGCTTACATCGGGGGGCCAGCTTATAAGACCCAGTACTTC